A single sample gave rise to the 21 T cell receptor beta chains below, sequenced in a study of T cell changes during pregnancy in multiple sclerosis. Using immunoSEQ multiplex PCR, the repertoire was profiled, and TCRdb retains in-frame clones only, with some absent. The table records 93,000 or so clones, more than 85% of them present only once. The starting material was peripheral blood, obtained before pregnancy. These receptors originate from a female donor with multiple sclerosis, enrolled in a pregnancy study.

This clone was observed once. The chain is built from TRBV10-3 and TRBJ2-2; 8 bases map to TRBD1. The trim removed 6 bases at V and 1 base at J, leaving 7 bases unmatched. Germline V gene sequence: CDR1 ENHRY, CDR2 SYGVKD. The CDR3 sequence is 16 residues long. This CDR3 reads CAISAQGQGNTGELFF. The CDR3 DNA reads as TGTGCCATCAGCGCCCAAGGACAGGGGAACACCGGGGAGCTGTTTTTT.

The chain couples TRBV9 to TRBJ2-1; 14 bases agree with TRBD2. Germline values: CDR1 SGDLS, CDR2 YYNGEE. This CDR3 is 15 amino acids long. Trimming cost V 4 bases and J 7 bases; bases outside gene matches: 4. CDR3 sequence: CASSLGTSGGNEQFF. The DNA of the CDR3 is TGTGCCAGCAGCCTTGGGACTAGCGGGGGTAATGAGCAGTTCTTC.

The chain carries TRBV7-9 and TRBJ2-7; D remains ambiguous. With 5 bases removed from V and 1 base from J, the gap between germline ends came to 15 bases. Germline V gene sequence: CDR1 SEHNR, CDR2 FQNEAQ (reference sequence). This CDR3 is 15 amino acids long. CDR3 region: CASSTPRVGSYEQYF. The CDR3 nucleotides read TGTGCCAGCAGCACGCCCCGGGTAGGATCCTACGAGCAGTACTTC.

The chain joins TRBV6-5 to TRBJ1-2; 9 bases match TRBD1. Germline V gives CDR1 MNHEY, CDR2 SVGAGI. Losses at the gene ends were 8 bases for V and 1 base for J; bases not matched to a gene: 5. The CDR3 consists of 14 residues. CDR3 DNA: TGTGCCAGCGGGACAGGGAATGTTAACTATGGCTACACCTTC. Protein product: CASGTGNVNYGYTF.

The J gene is TRBJ2-7, the V gene TRBV7-8; D is ambiguous. The CDR3 runs 14 residues. Trimming removed 5 bases from V and 6 bases from J, with 17 bases in between. Germline assignment: CDR1 SGHVS and CDR2 FQNEAQ. CDR3 in amino acids: CASSAPIIGGEQYF. CDR3 nucleotides: TGTGCCAGCAGCGCTCCTATAATAGGCGGCGAGCAGTACTTC.

V is TRBV15 and J is TRBJ2-1, with 9 bases fitting TRBD2. CDR1 is LNHNV, CDR2 YYDKDF, per germline (reference sequence). This CDR3 contains 20 residues. V was clipped by 1 base and J by 0 bases; unmatched bases: 13. The CDR3 region has the DNA TGTGCCACCAGCAGAGGTTTGGGCGGGAGGGCCGGCAGCTCCTACAATGAGCAGTTCTTC. It encodes CATSRGLGGRAGSSYNEQFF.

The chain recombines TRBV7-2 with TRBJ2-7; 10 nucleotides line up with TRBD2. The CDR3 consists of 15 residues. Trimming at V came to 0 bases and at J to 2 bases, leaving 1 base not matched to a gene. Germline CDR1 reads SGHTA; CDR2 reads FQGNSA. The CDR3 sequence is CASSLALAGAYEQYF. The CDR3 region has the DNA TGTGCCAGCAGCTTAGCGCTAGCGGGGGCCTACGAGCAGTACTTC.

The chain recombines TRBV9 with TRBJ2-2; TRBD1 might be the D (5 bases). Per germline, CDR1 SGDLS and CDR2 YYNGEE. With 3 bases removed from V and 0 bases from J, the gap between germline ends came to 15 bases. CDR3 length: 17 amino acids. CDR3 sequence (DNA): TGTGCCAGCAGCGGCCCCCGCATGGGGCCGAACACCGGGGAGCTGTTTTTT. It specifies CASSGPRMGPNTGELFF.

The table lists this clone with a count of one. This chain connects TRBV2 to TRBJ1-2, with TRBD1 matching 7 bases. In germline, CDR1 is SNHLY, CDR2 FYNNEI. The CDR3 length is 15 residues. V shed 3 bases, J shed 4 bases, and the junction held 8 bases outside the gene matches. CDR3 DNA: TGTGCCAGCAGTGAGTCGGGACAGAAAGTCTATGGCTACACCTTC. Its protein is CASSESGQKVYGYTF.

V usage is TRBV4-1 and J usage is TRBJ1-2; TRBD1 matches 8 bases. In germline, CDR1 is MGHRA, CDR2 YSYEKL. The V and J ends lost 4 bases and 7 bases, in that order; junction bases with no gene match: 8. This CDR3 spans 14 amino acids. CDR3 nucleotide sequence: TGCGCCAGCAGCCTGGACAGGGAAATCGCTGGCTACACCTTC. Its protein is CASSLDREIAGYTF.

The chain carries TRBV29-1 and TRBJ2-5, with 8 positions matching TRBD1. Trimming at V came to 6 bases and at J to 1 base, leaving 4 bases not matched to a gene. Germline CDR1 and CDR2: SQVTM and ANQGSEA. The CDR3 is 13 amino acids. CDR3 protein: CSVLRGLQETQYF. The CDR3 nucleotides read TGCAGCGTCCTCAGGGGGCTCCAAGAGACCCAGTACTTC.

The count of this clone is one. The chain links TRBV7-9 to TRBJ1-1; D is possibly TRBD1 (6 bases). Germline V gene lookup returns CDR1 SEHNR and CDR2 FQNEAQ (reference sequence). Trimming left V 2 bases short and J 3 bases short, with 10 bases between. The CDR3 consists of 14 residues. The CDR3 sequence is CASSLQGYHTEAFF. CDR3 in DNA: TGTGCCAGCAGCTTACAGGGGTACCACACTGAAGCTTTCTTT.

In this sample, this clone turned up once. V is TRBV6-6 and J is TRBJ2-2; TRBD2 might be the D (6 bases). Germline V gene data show CDR1 as MNHNY and CDR2 as SVGAGI (reference sequence). Trimming cost V 2 bases and J 6 bases, with 13 bases left between them. The CDR3 runs 15 residues. The chain's CDR3 is CASSYEAGRAGELFF. In DNA, the CDR3 is TGTGCCAGCAGTTACGAGGCGGGAAGGGCCGGGGAGCTGTTTTTT.

The chain uses TRBV14 and TRBJ1-4, with TRBD1 matching 8 bases. V was pared by 5 bases and J by 10 bases, with 12 bases of the junction left unmatched. The CDR3 extends over 15 amino acids. Germline-derived CDR1 and CDR2 are SGHDN and FVKESK. The CDR3 is CASSTIGQGIGKLFF. The CDR3 bases are TGTGCCAGCAGCACCATTGGACAGGGTATCGGAAAACTGTTTTTT.

This clone was seen a few times. The chain combines TRBV5-1 with TRBJ2-3, with 12 bases identical to TRBD2. With 3 bases clipped from V and 2 bases from J, the junction kept 13 bases outside the gene matches. Per the germline V gene, CDR1 is SGHRS and CDR2 is YFSETQ. The CDR3 runs to 19 residues. DNA of the CDR3: TGCGCCAGCAGCTCGGGATCCGGACTAGCGGGATCTAACACAGATACGCAGTATTTT. Amino acid sequence: CASSSGSGLAGSNTDTQYF.

The V and J genes are TRBV19 and TRBJ2-7; perhaps TRBD1 as D (5 bases). The V end lost 6 bases, the J end lost 1 base, and 13 bases lay between the germline ends. The CDR3 is 14 residues long. Germline CDR1 and CDR2: LNHDA and SQIVND (reference sequence). The CDR3 spells CASSPMGQSYEQYF. CDR3 coding DNA: TGTGCCAGTAGCCCGATGGGGCAGTCCTACGAGCAGTACTTC.

The chain uses TRBV4-3 and TRBJ1-1, with 9 positions matching TRBD1. The germline gives CDR1 LGHNA, CDR2 YSLEER. V gave up 2 bases and J gave up 7 bases; unmatched junction bases: 8. The CDR3 is made up of 15 amino acids. CDR3 DNA sequence: TGCGCCAGCAGCCAAACGACAGGGGGTAGGGTTGAAGCTTTCTTT. This encodes CASSQTTGGRVEAFF.

The rearrangement joins TRBV19 to TRBJ2-7, with D unresolved. V was trimmed by 5 bases and J by 1 base, leaving 15 bases between them. Germline values: CDR1 LNHDA, CDR2 SQIVND (reference sequence). CDR3 size: 15 residues. The CDR3 region has the DNA TGTGCCAGTAGTCCATCATTCGGGTGGTCCTACGAGCAGTACTTC. Protein: CASSPSFGWSYEQYF.

This clone was detected once. This sequence joins TRBV29-1 and TRBJ2-1; 10 bases match TRBD2. The J segment lost 6 bases and the V segment lost 5 bases, leaving 4 bases of the junction unmatched. The germline V gene encodes CDR1 SQVTM and CDR2 ANQGSEA. The CDR3 is made up of 13 amino acids. DNA for the CDR3: TGCAGCGTTTCTAGCGGGAGATCCAATGAGCAGTTCTTC. Translated: CSVSSGRSNEQFF.

V gene TRBV7-8 combines with J gene TRBJ2-7; weak D call: TRBD2 (6 bases). The CDR3 contains 15 residues. The V gene's germline CDR1 is SGHVS and CDR2 FQNEAQ. V lost 0 bases and J 3 bases, leaving 12 bases between the germline ends. CDR3 residues: CASSLATSPGYEQYF. CDR3 in DNA: TGTGCCAGCAGCTTAGCGACTAGTCCAGGCTACGAGCAGTACTTC.

This clone has only one observation. This chain uses TRBV29-1 with TRBJ2-2, with 9 positions matching TRBD2. There are 15 residues in the CDR3. Germline CDR1 SQVTM, CDR2 ANQGSEA. Germline trimming cut 4 bases from V and 5 bases from J; bases unmatched to any gene: 8. The CDR3 DNA reads as TGCAGCGTTGGTCAGATAGCGGGGGAAACCGGGGAGCTGTTTTTT. Its protein is CSVGQIAGETGELFF.